Listed here are 25 T cell receptor beta chains from one sample, sequenced in a study of blood T cell repertoires in COVID-19. Method: immunoSEQ multiplex PCR; TCRdb's copy keeps in-frame clones and lacks some. This table has tens of thousands of clones, about nine tenths appearing once. The sequencing sample was made of peripheral blood. The receptors were sampled from a human donor in a cohort sampled during active COVID-19. The donor label of this sample is uncertain.

The rearrangement joins TRBV23-1 to TRBJ2-7, with 10 bases lining up with TRBD1. TRBV23-1 is flagged as an ORF with uncertain function. The CDR3 runs 16 residues. The junction had 8 bases not matched to a gene; V was cut back by 2 bases and J by 4 bases. In DNA, the CDR3 is TGCGCCAGCAGTCAACCAAGGACAGGGGGACGATACGAGCAGTACTTC. Protein sequence: CASSQPRTGGRYEQYF.

The chain couples TRBV11-2 to TRBJ2-5; 7 bases line up with TRBD1. The germline V gene has CDR1 SGHAT and CDR2 FQNNGV. Trimming removed 0 bases from V and 6 bases from J; junction bases left unmatched: 10. There are 16 residues in the CDR3. CDR3 loop: CASSLDSSGGGKTQYF. In nucleotides, the CDR3 is TGTGCCAGCAGCTTAGATTCGTCAGGGGGTGGGAAGACCCAGTACTTC. Together with reference TRBV11-2 and TRBJ2-5, the CDR3 gives the full variable domain: EAGVAQSPRYKIIEKRQSVAFWCNPISGHATLYWYQQILGQGPKLLIQFQNNGVVDDSQLPKDRFSAERLKGVDSTLKIQPAKLEDSAVYLCASSLDSSGGGKTQYFGPGTRLLVL.

This rearrangement joins TRBV5-1 to TRBJ2-5, with D maybe TRBD2 (6 bases). V gave up 4 bases and J gave up 2 bases, with 12 bases separating them. Germline CDR1 reads SGHRS; CDR2 reads YFSETQ. The CDR3 runs 14 residues. The CDR3 spells CASSEGRGQETQYF. The CDR3 DNA sequence: TGCGCCAGCAGCGAGGGGCGGGGTCAAGAGACCCAGTACTTC.

Only a few counts were recorded for this clone. The chain links TRBV18 to TRBJ1-5; TRBD1 might be the D (5 bases). V was clipped by 2 bases and J by 0 bases, with 8 bases between them. Germline-derived CDR1 and CDR2 are KGHSH and LQKENI. The CDR3 extends over 15 amino acids. CDR3 region: CASSPLGDSNQPQHF. CDR3 nucleotide sequence: TGTGCCAGCTCACCATTAGGGGATAGCAATCAGCCCCAGCATTTT.

J is TRBJ1-6 and V is TRBV5-6; tentatively, D is TRBD1 (6 bases). The V end was cut by 4 bases, the J end by 5 bases, with 10 bases between. Per germline, CDR1 SGHDT and CDR2 YYEEEE. This CDR3 is 14 amino acids long. DNA for the CDR3: TGTGCCAGCAGCCGCCGGGACAATAATTCACCCCTCCACTTT. This codes for CASSRRDNNSPLHF.

CDR3 amino acids: CASSSRGLAPAGELFF. DNA of the CDR3: TGTGCCAGCAGCTCCCGAGGACTAGCCCCCGCCGGGGAGCTGTTTTTT. J is TRBJ2-2 and V is TRBV5-6; TRBD2 agrees at 8 bases. CDR3 length: 16 residues. The junction had 10 bases not matched to a gene; V was cut back by 3 bases and J by 6 bases. Germline CDR1 is SGHDT and CDR2 is YYEEEE. Based on the CDR3 plus reference TRBV5-6 and TRBJ2-2, the full variable domain is DAGVTQSPTHLIKTRGQQVTLRCSPKSGHDTVSWYQQALGQGPQFIFQYYEEEERQRGNFPDRFSGHQFPNYSSELNVNALLLGDSALYLCASSSRGLAPAGELFFGEGSRLTVL.

The chain employs TRBV19 and TRBJ1-1; D remains unclear. Germline-derived CDR1 and CDR2 are LNHDA and SQIVND (reference sequence). The V end lost 4 bases, the J end lost 0 bases, and 9 bases lay between the germline ends. The CDR3 loop spans 14 amino acids. CDR3 bases: TGTGCCAGTAGTAAGTCTACGTTGAACACTGAAGCTTTCTTT. Its protein product is CASSKSTLNTEAFF.

The chain couples TRBV30 to TRBJ2-3, with TRBD2 as a possible D gene (6 bases). This CDR3 has 11 amino acids. Looked up from germline, CDR1 is GTSNPN and CDR2 is SVGIG (reference sequence). V was clipped by 5 bases and J by 7 bases, with 10 bases between them. The CDR3 sequence is CAWETRNTQYF. The CDR3 DNA reads TGTGCCTGGGAGACTAGAAATACGCAGTATTTT.

The chain employs TRBV5-4 and TRBJ2-1; the match to TRBD2 covers 10 bases. Per germline, CDR1 SGHNT and CDR2 YYREEE (reference sequence). The CDR3 spans 15 residues. The ends lost 4 bases at V and 8 bases at J; junction bases unmatched: 9. CDR3 DNA: TGTGCCAGCAGCCAGACTAGCGGGCAAGGGGATGAGCAGTTCTTC. It encodes CASSQTSGQGDEQFF.

This chain joins TRBV28 and TRBJ1-4; D possibly corresponds to TRBD1 (6 bases). Trimming pared 5 bases from V and 8 bases from J, leaving 12 bases between. CDR3 size: 13 residues. Germline V gene data show CDR1 as MDHEN and CDR2 as SYDVKM. CDR3 DNA: TGTGCCAGCAGTCGGACAGCCCCCGAAAAACTGTTTTTT. It yields the protein CASSRTAPEKLFF.

The chain joins TRBV19 to TRBJ1-6; no clear D. This CDR3 is 12 amino acids long. V was cut by 3 bases and J by 15 bases, with 12 bases left in between. Germline CDR1 reads LNHDA; CDR2 reads SQIVND (reference sequence). The CDR3 DNA reads TGTGCCAGTAGTATTGGGCAAAACATCCTCCACTTT. Residues: CASSIGQNILHF.

V is TRBV3-1 (or the pseudogene TRBV3-2) and J is TRBJ1-1; the D is unclear. In germline, CDR1 is LGHDT, CDR2 YNNKEL (reference sequence). V lost 0 bases to trimming and J lost 4 bases, with 12 bases between them. CDR3 size: 15 residues. CDR3 amino acids: CASSQEVVLGTEAFF. The CDR3 region has the DNA TGTGCCAGCAGCCAAGAGGTCGTCCTAGGCACTGAAGCTTTCTTT.

This chain links TRBV3-1 (or the pseudogene TRBV3-2) with TRBJ2-5; TRBD1 matches at 7 bases. The length of the CDR3 is 15 residues. The V and J ends lost 4 bases and 0 bases, in that order; junction bases with no gene match: 5. CDR1 LGHDT and CDR2 YNNKEL come from the germline V gene (reference sequence). The CDR3 DNA reads TGTGCCAGCAGCCTAACACAGGGGAACCAAGAGACCCAGTACTTC. It encodes CASSLTQGNQETQYF.

The chain joins TRBV2 to TRBJ1-2; TRBD1 matches 11 bases. CDR3 size: 15 residues. Germline CDR1 reads SNHLY; CDR2 reads FYNNEI. V trimming: 3 bases; J trimming: 3 bases; junction bases outside the gene matches: 3. Here the CDR3 reads CASSEWDRGDYGYTF. The CDR3 DNA follows: TGTGCCAGCAGTGAGTGGGACAGGGGGGACTATGGCTACACCTTC.

Only a few counts were recorded for this clone. The rearrangement uses TRBV6-6 and TRBJ1-4, with TRBD1 identical over 9 bases. V trimming: 5 bases; J trimming: 3 bases; junction bases outside the gene matches: 7. CDR3 size: 16 residues. CDR1 and CDR2 from the germline V gene are MNHNY and SVGAGI (reference sequence). In DNA, the CDR3 is TGTGCCAGCAGTCCAACAGGGGGCGGGTCTAATGAAAAACTGTTTTTT. It yields the protein CASSPTGGGSNEKLFF.

The J gene is TRBJ2-7, the V gene TRBV9; TRBD1 matches 7 bases. V trimming: 4 bases; J trimming: 2 bases; junction bases outside the gene matches: 6. CDR3 size: 14 residues. Germline loops: CDR1 SGDLS, CDR2 YYNGEE. This chain's CDR3 is CASSYRQGPYEQYF. CDR3 DNA: TGTGCCAGCAGCTACCGACAGGGTCCCTACGAGCAGTACTTC.

This clone has just a few counts. The chain has TRBV5-1 and TRBJ1-3; D call uncertain. This CDR3 region has 12 residues. V gave up 0 bases and J gave up 8 bases, with 6 bases separating them. Per the germline V gene, CDR1 is SGHRS and CDR2 is YFSETQ. CDR3 loop: CASSLDGDTIYF. The CDR3 DNA follows: TGCGCCAGCAGCTTGGACGGGGACACCATATATTTT.

The genes are TRBV15 and TRBJ1-1; a weak D match, TRBD1 (6 bases). This CDR3 comprises 16 residues. In germline, CDR1 is LNHNV, CDR2 YYDKDF (reference sequence). The V end was cut by 4 bases, the J end by 4 bases, with 19 bases between. CDR3 amino acids: CATSNGLQGARTEAFF. In nucleotides, the CDR3 is TGTGCCACCAGCAATGGGTTACAGGGCGCGCGCACTGAAGCTTTCTTT. The full variable domain, its missing parts supplied by reference TRBV15 and TRBJ1-1, is DAMVIQNPRYQVTQFGKPVTLSCSQTLNHNVMYWYQQKSSQAPKLLFHYYDKDFNNEADTPDNFQSRRPNTSFCFLDIRSPGLGDTAMYLCATSNGLQGARTEAFFGQGTRLTVV.

This chain links TRBV18 with TRBJ2-1, with a possible D match to TRBD2 (5 bases). Germline V lookup: CDR1 KGHSH, CDR2 LQKENI. CDR3 size: 15 residues. V gave up 3 bases and J gave up 0 bases, with 9 bases separating them. CDR3 in DNA: TGTGCCAGCTCACCTGGACTTTACTCCTACAATGAGCAGTTCTTC. Amino acids: CASSPGLYSYNEQFF. Filled out from reference TRBV18 and TRBJ2-1, the complete variable domain reads NAGVMQNPRHLVRRRGQEARLRCSPMKGHSHVYWYRQLPEEGLKFMVYLQKENIIDESGMPKERFSAEFPKEGPSILRIQQVVRGDSAAYFCASSPGLYSYNEQFFGPGTRLTVL.

This clone was detected once. In DNA form, the CDR3 reads TGCAGCGTTGATGGGCGCGCCTCCCCGAGCCCTTATGGCTACACCTTC. This codes for CSVDGRASPSPYGYTF. The rearrangement joins TRBV29-1 to TRBJ1-2; D remains unclear. Germline V gives CDR1 SQVTM, CDR2 ANQGSEA. The V and J ends lost 3 bases and 5 bases respectively, with 22 bases between them. The CDR3 is 16 amino acids.

The chain employs TRBV4-2 and TRBJ1-3; 7 nucleotides align to TRBD1. Germline-derived CDR1 and CDR2 are LGHNA and YNFKEQ. The V and J ends lost 0 bases and 2 bases, in that order; junction bases with no gene match: 7. The CDR3 runs to 17 residues. In DNA, the CDR3 is TGTGCCAGCAGCCAAGATGGCACAGGGGCCGCTGGAAACACCATATATTTT. Translated: CASSQDGTGAAGNTIYF.

The chain carries TRBV19 and TRBJ2-7; 9 nucleotides match TRBD1. Germline V gives CDR1 LNHDA, CDR2 SQIVND (reference sequence). V gave up 2 bases and J gave up 8 bases; unmatched junction bases: 10. CDR3 length: 15 residues. The CDR3 DNA sequence: TGTGCCAGTAGTATATGGGGACAGGGTAAGCACAAGCAGTACTTC. It translates to CASSIWGQGKHKQYF.

V gene TRBV24-1 combines with J gene TRBJ2-1; 7 bases fit TRBD2. The CDR3 has 14 residues. The V and J ends lost 3 bases and 10 bases, in that order; junction bases with no gene match: 8. Germline values: CDR1 KGHDR, CDR2 SFDVKD. CDR3 region: CATSDPRLAGEQFF. The DNA of the CDR3 is TGTGCCACCAGTGATCCAAGACTAGCCGGGGAGCAGTTCTTC.

CDR3 region: CASSLQGGWGTEAFF. In DNA, the CDR3 is TGTGCCAGCAGCCTTCAGGGGGGCTGGGGCACTGAAGCTTTCTTT. The chain is built from TRBV13 and TRBJ1-1; 7 bases align to TRBD1. Germline values: CDR1 PRHDT, CDR2 FYEKMQ (reference sequence). Trimming at V came to 5 bases and at J to 4 bases, leaving 10 bases not matched to a gene. The CDR3 totals 15 residues.

The rearrangement joins TRBV7-3 to TRBJ2-5, with 7 bases lining up with TRBD1. With V trimmed by 5 bases and J by 2 bases, 11 bases remained unmatched. This CDR3 region has 16 residues. Looked up from germline, CDR1 is SGHTA and CDR2 is FQGTGA. CDR3 protein: CASSLEGRTGQETQYF. The CDR3 region has the DNA TGTGCCAGCAGCCTAGAGGGTAGGACAGGACAAGAGACCCAGTACTTC.